This T cell receptor (beta chain) was retrieved from a study of T cell repertoires in cytomegalovirus infection (dated by TCRdb to the late 2010s). Background for the entire study: Donor HLA type was relevant to the analysis, as public TCR beta signatures indicated carriage of CMV infection together with the matching HLA type.

The junction shows trimming of 5 bases on V and 4 bases on J, plus 14 bases between the germline ends. The CDR3 spans 14 residues, from the cysteine through the phenylalanine. Here the CDR3 DNA is all that survives: 42 bases in frame from base 1. CDR1 is given as SGHTA and CDR2 as FQGNSA, both from the germline V gene. TCRdb shows the sequencer as Illumina HiSeq 1500. TCRdb trimmed public reads at Q25 via fastp, called clones via MiXCR and kept in-frame beta chains. Under each unique CDR3 protein, matching rows form one entry showing the most common genes and DNA. The sample has approximately 500,000 distinct CDR3 sequences on record, about 11% of them singletons. The ten biggest clones cover roughly a tenth of the sample. This clonotype was detected ten times or more. Which antigen it targets is not known. Within one base of it there is no much larger clone, and no base qualities were kept. What the study reported, not specific to this receptor: Carriers of CMV infection plus the relevant HLA type were discriminated by the cumulative frequency of public TCR beta family members in the study cohort and in an independent approximately 360-donor cohort. The ex vivo response was dominated by HLA-C-restricted CMV-specific TCR beta clonotypes, which also provided the single most frequent clonotype in two of eight donors.

The V gene is TRBV7-2 and the J gene is TRBJ1-2; the D gene is not confidently resolved. The sequenced material came from PBMCs. The clonotype comes from a human donor in good health (CMV status not recorded). Some clones in this sample may be carry-over from other donors' samples. The DNA sequence is TGTGCCAGCAGCCCAAGGGAGCAGATCTATGGCTACACCTTC. It encodes CASSPREQIYGYTF.